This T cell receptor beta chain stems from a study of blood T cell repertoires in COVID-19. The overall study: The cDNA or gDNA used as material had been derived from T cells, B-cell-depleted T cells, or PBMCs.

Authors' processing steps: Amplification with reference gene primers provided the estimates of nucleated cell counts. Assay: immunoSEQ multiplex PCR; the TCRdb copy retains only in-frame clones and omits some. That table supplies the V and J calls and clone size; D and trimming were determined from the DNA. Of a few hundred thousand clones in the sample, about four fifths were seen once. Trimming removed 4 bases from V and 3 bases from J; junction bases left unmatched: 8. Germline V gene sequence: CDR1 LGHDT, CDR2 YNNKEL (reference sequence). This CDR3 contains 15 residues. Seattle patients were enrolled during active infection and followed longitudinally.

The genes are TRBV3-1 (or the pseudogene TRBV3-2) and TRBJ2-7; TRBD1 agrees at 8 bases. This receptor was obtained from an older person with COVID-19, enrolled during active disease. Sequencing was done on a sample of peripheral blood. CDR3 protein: CASSPPQGAVYEQYF. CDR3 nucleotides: TGTGCCAGCAGCCCCCCGCAGGGGGCTGTCTACGAGCAGTACTTC.